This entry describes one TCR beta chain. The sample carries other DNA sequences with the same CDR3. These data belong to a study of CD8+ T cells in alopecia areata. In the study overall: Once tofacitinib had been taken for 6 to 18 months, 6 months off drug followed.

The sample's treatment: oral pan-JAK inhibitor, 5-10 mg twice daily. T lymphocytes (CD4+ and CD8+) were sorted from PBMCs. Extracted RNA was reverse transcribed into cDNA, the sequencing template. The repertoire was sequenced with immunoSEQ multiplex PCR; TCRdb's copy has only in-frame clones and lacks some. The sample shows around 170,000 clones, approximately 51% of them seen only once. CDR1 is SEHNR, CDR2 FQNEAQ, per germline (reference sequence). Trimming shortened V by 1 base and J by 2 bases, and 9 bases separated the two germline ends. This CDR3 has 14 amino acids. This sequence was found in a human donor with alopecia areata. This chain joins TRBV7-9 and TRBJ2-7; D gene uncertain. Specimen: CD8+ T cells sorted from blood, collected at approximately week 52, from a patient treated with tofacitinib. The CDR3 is CASSLVGAPYEQYF. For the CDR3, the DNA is TGTGCCAGCAGCTTAGTCGGCGCCCCCTACGAGCAGTACTTC. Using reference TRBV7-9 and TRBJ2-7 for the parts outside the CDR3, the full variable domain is DTGVSQNPRHKITKRGQNVTFRCDPISEHNRLYWYRQTLGQGPEFLTYFQNEAQLEKSRLLSDRFSAERPKGSFSTLEIQRTEQGDSAMYLCASSLVGAPYEQYFGPGTRLTVT.